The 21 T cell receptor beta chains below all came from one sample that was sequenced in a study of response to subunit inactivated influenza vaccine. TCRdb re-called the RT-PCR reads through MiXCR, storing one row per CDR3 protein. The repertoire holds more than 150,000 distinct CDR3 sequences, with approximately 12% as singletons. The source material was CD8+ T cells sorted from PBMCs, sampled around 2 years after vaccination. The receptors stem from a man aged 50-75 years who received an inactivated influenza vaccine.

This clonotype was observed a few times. The CDR3 region is CASSTTGSPYEQYF. CDR3 coding DNA: TGTGCCAGCAGTACGACAGGGTCCCCCTACGAGCAGTACTTC. V usage is TRBV6-1 and J usage is TRBJ2-7, with 7 nucleotides matching TRBD1. The germline CDR1 and CDR2 sequences are MNHNS and SASEGT. This CDR3 is 14 amino acids long. Trimming cost V 5 bases and J 2 bases; bases outside gene matches: 6.

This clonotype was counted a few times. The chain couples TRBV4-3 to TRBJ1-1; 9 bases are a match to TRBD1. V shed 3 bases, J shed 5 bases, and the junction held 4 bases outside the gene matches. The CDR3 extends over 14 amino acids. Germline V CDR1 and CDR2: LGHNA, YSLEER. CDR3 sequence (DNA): TGCGCCAGCAGCCACCTTGGACAGGGGACTGAAGCTTTCTTT. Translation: CASSHLGQGTEAFF.

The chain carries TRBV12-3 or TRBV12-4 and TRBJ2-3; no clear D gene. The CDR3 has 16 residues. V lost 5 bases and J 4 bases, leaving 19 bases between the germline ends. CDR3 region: CASSRLGAADADTQYF. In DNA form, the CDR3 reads TGTGCCAGCAGTCGCCTCGGCGCTGCCGACGCAGATACGCAGTATTTT.

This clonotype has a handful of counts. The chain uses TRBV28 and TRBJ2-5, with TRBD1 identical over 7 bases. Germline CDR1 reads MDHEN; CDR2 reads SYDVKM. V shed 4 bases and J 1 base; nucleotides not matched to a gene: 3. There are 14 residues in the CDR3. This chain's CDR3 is CASSWTGVQETQYF. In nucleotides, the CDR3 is TGTGCCAGCAGTTGGACAGGTGTCCAAGAGACCCAGTACTTC.

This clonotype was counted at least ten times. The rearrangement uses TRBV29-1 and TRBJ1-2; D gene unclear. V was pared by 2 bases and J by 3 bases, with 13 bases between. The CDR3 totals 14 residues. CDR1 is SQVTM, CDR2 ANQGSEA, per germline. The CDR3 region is CSVEPQRVYYGYTF. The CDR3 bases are TGCAGCGTTGAACCCCAGCGTGTTTACTATGGCTACACCTTC.

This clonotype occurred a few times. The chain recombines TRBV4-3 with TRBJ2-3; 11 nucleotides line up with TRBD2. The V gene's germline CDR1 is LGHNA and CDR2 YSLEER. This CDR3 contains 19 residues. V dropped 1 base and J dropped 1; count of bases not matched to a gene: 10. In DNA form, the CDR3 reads TGCGCCAGCAGCCAAGCGGCCACTAGCGGGAGCTGGGGCACAGATACGCAGTATTTT. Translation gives CASSQAATSGSWGTDTQYF.

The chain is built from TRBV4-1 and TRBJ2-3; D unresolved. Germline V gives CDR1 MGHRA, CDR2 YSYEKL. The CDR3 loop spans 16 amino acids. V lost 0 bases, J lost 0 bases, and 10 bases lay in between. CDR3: CASSQDRHPSTDTQYF. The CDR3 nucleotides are TGCGCCAGCAGCCAAGACAGGCATCCTAGCACAGATACGCAGTATTTT.

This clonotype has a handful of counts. For the CDR3, the DNA is TGTGCCAGCAGGCCTGGGGCGGTTATGAACACTGAAGCTTTCTTT. Translating it yields CASRPGAVMNTEAFF. This sequence joins TRBV2 and TRBJ1-1; a weak D match, TRBD1 (5 bases). This CDR3 is 15 amino acids long. Germline V gene data show CDR1 as SNHLY and CDR2 as FYNNEI. Trimming took off 6 bases at V and 0 bases at J, with 14 bases between the two ends.

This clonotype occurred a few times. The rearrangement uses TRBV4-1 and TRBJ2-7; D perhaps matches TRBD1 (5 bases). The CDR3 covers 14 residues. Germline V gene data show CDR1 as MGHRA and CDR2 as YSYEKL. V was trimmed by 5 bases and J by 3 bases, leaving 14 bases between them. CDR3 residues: CASSYNWGFYEQYF. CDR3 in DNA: TGCGCCAGCAGCTACAATTGGGGCTTCTACGAGCAGTACTTC.

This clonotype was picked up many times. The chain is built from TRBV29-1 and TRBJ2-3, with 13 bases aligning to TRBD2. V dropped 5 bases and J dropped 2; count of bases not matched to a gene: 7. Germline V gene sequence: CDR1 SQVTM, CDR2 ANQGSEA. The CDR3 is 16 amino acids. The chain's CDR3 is CSVRSGTSGVTDTQYF. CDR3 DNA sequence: TGCAGCGTTCGGAGCGGGACTAGCGGGGTCACAGATACGCAGTATTTT.

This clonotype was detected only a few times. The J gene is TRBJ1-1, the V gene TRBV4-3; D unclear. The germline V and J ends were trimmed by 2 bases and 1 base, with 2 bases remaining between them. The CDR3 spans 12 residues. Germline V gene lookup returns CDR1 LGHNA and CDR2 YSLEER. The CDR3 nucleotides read TGCGCCAGCAGCCAAAGGAACACTGAAGCTTTCTTT. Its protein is CASSQRNTEAFF.

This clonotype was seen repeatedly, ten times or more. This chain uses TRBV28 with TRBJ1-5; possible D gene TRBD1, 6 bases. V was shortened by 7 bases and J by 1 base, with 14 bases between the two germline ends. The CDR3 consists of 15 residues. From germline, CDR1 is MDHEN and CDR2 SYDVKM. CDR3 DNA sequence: TGTGCCAGCACCCCCTTAGGGGGAAGCAATCAGCCCCAGCATTTT. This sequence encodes CASTPLGGSNQPQHF.

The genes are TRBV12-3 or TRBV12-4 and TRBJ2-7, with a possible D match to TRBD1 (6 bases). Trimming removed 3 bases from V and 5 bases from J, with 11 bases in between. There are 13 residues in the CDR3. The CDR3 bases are TGTGCCAGCAGTTTTGGGGGCTTCGACGAGCAGTACTTC. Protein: CASSFGGFDEQYF.

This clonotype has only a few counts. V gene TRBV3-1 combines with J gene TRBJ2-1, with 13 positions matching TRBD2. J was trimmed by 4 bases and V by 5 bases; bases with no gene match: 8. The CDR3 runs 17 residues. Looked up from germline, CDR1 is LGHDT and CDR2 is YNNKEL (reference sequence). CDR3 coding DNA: TGTGCCAGCAGCAAGGTACAACTAGCGGGGGGGTACAATGAGCAGTTCTTC. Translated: CASSKVQLAGGYNEQFF.

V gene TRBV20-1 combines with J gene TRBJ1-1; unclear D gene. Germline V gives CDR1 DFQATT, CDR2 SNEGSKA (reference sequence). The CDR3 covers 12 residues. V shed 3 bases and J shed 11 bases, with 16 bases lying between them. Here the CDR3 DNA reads TGCAGTGCTAGCAGGCAAGAGTTTGACGCTTTCTTT. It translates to CSASRQEFDAFF.

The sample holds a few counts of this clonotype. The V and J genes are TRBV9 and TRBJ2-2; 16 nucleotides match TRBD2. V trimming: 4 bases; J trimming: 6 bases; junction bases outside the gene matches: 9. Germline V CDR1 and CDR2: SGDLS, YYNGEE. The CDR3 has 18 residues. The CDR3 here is CASSYELGTSGGAGELFF. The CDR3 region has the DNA TGTGCCAGCAGCTATGAACTTGGGACTAGCGGGGGGGCCGGGGAGCTGTTTTTT.

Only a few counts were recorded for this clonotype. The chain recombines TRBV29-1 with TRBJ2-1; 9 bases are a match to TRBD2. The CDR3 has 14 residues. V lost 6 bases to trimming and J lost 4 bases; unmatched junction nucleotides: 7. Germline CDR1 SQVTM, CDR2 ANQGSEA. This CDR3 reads CSVAGLAGYNEQFF. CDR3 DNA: TGCAGCGTAGCGGGACTAGCAGGTTACAATGAGCAGTTCTTC.

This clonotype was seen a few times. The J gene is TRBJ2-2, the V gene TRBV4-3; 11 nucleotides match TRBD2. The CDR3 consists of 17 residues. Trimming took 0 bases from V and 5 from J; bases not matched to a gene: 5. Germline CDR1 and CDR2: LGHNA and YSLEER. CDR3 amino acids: CASSQETSGKNTGELFF. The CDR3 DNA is TGCGCCAGCAGCCAAGAGACTAGCGGGAAAAATACCGGGGAGCTGTTTTTT.

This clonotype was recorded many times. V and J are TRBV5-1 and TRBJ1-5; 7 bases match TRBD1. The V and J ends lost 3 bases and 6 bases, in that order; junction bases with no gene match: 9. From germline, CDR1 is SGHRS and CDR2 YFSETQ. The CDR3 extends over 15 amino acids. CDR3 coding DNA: TGCGCCAGCAGCTGGGGGACAGCCCTCGGTCAGCCCCAGCATTTT. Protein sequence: CASSWGTALGQPQHF.

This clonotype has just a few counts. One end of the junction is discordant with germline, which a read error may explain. CDR3 DNA sequence: TGTGCCAGCAGTTACAGGGGCGAGACCCGGTACTTC. This sequence encodes CASSYRGETRYF. The chain is built from TRBV6-5 and TRBJ2-5, with D tentatively TRBD1 (5 bases). Germline loops: CDR1 MNHEY, CDR2 SVGAGI. CDR3 length equals 12 residues.

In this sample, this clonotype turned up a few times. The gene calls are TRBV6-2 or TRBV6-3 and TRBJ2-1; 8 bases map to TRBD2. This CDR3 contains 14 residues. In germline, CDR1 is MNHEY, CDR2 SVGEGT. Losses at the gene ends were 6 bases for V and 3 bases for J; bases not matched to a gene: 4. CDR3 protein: CASRLAVNYNEQFF. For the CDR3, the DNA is TGTGCCAGCAGACTAGCGGTAAACTACAATGAGCAGTTCTTC.